Below, 17 T cell receptor beta chains from the same sample are listed, as sequenced in a study of blood T cell repertoires in COVID-19. Method: immunoSEQ multiplex PCR; TCRdb's copy keeps in-frame clones and lacks some. Among over 200,000 clones listed, around 90% were seen once. The sample consisted of PBMCs or T cells enriched from blood (not recorded which). These receptors all come from a man younger than 40 who had been exposed to COVID-19.

This chain connects TRBV7-2 to TRBJ2-3; perhaps TRBD1 as D (7 bases). Germline lookup yields CDR1 SGHTA and CDR2 FQGNSA. CDR3 length: 16 residues. Trimming took off 3 bases at V and 2 bases at J, with 15 bases between the two ends. The CDR3: CASSLQGGTDTDTQYF. The DNA of the CDR3 is TGTGCCAGCAGCTTGCAAGGCGGGACAGACACAGATACGCAGTATTTT. Combining the CDR3 with reference TRBV7-2 and TRBJ2-3 gives the whole variable domain GAGVSQSPSNKVTEKGKDVELRCDPISGHTALYWYRQSLGQGLEFLIYFQGNSAPDKSGLPSDRFSAERTGGSVSTLTIQRTQQEDSAVYLCASSLQGGTDTDTQYFGPGTRLTVL.

This chain links TRBV25-1 with TRBJ1-5; tentatively, D is TRBD1 (5 bases). V was trimmed by 4 bases and J by 7 bases, leaving 14 bases between them. The CDR3 is 14 residues long. CDR1 MGHDK and CDR2 SYGVNS come from the germline V gene. In DNA, the CDR3 is TGTGCCAGCAGTGTAGCAGGGCGGGACCAGCCCCAGCATTTT. As protein: CASSVAGRDQPQHF.

The rearrangement uses TRBV27 and TRBJ2-6; no definite D call. CDR1 is MNHEY, CDR2 SMNVEV, per germline (reference sequence). V was shortened by 1 base and J by 0 bases, with 4 bases between the two germline ends. CDR3 length equals 15 residues. In DNA, the CDR3 is TGTGCCAGCAGTTTATTCCACTCTGGGGCCAACGTCCTGACTTTC. Protein product: CASSLFHSGANVLTF.

V is TRBV2 and J is TRBJ1-5; no clear D gene. The germline V gene encodes CDR1 SNHLY and CDR2 FYNNEI. This CDR3 has 16 amino acids. The V end lost 3 bases, the J end lost 0 bases, and 12 bases lay between the germline ends. CDR3 region: CASSDSYTSSNQPQHF. The DNA for the CDR3 is TGTGCCAGCAGTGATTCTTACACTAGTAGCAATCAGCCCCAGCATTTT.

This chain joins TRBV19 and TRBJ1-5, with D perhaps TRBD1 (5 bases). Germline V gene data show CDR1 as LNHDA and CDR2 as SQIVND (reference sequence). Trimming cost V 6 bases and J 2 bases, with 14 bases left between them. The CDR3 totals 15 residues. This CDR3 reads CASRSQAPGNQPQHF. In DNA, the CDR3 is TGTGCCAGTAGATCACAGGCACCAGGCAATCAGCCCCAGCATTTT. Filled out from reference TRBV19 and TRBJ1-5, the complete variable domain reads DGGITQSPKYLFRKEGQNVTLSCEQNLNHDAMYWYRQDPGQGLRLIYYSQIVNDFQKGDIAEGYSVSREKKESFPLTVTSAQKNPTAFYLCASRSQAPGNQPQHFGDGTRLSIL.

V gene TRBV19 combines with J gene TRBJ2-7; 8 nucleotides align to TRBD2. Germline CDR1 reads LNHDA; CDR2 reads SQIVND (reference sequence). V trimming: 11 bases; J trimming: 0 bases; junction bases outside the gene matches: 6. This CDR3 is built from 13 residues. The CDR3 nucleotides read TGTGCCGCGTCGGGGGGGGGCTCCTACGAGCAGTACTTC. Encoded protein: CAASGGGSYEQYF.

V is TRBV29-1 and J is TRBJ1-3; no reliable D call. The CDR3 extends over 15 amino acids. Germline CDR1 SQVTM, CDR2 ANQGSEA. V gave up 6 bases and J gave up 4 bases, with 19 bases separating them. CDR3 bases: TGCAGCGTGCGGGGTGCAGGACGGTCAGGAAACACCATATATTTT. Its translation is CSVRGAGRSGNTIYF.

J is TRBJ1-1 and V is TRBV19; D possibly corresponds to TRBD1 (5 bases). Germline CDR1 LNHDA, CDR2 SQIVND (reference sequence). V was shortened by 7 bases and J by 0 bases, with 18 bases between the two germline ends. The CDR3 spans 16 residues. Written as DNA, the CDR3 is TGTGCCAGTACCCCCGGTAGGGGCACCATGAACACTGAAGCTTTCTTT. Its translation: CASTPGRGTMNTEAFF. Filled out from reference TRBV19 and TRBJ1-1, the complete variable domain reads DGGITQSPKYLFRKEGQNVTLSCEQNLNHDAMYWYRQDPGQGLRLIYYSQIVNDFQKGDIAEGYSVSREKKESFPLTVTSAQKNPTAFYLCASTPGRGTMNTEAFFGQGTRLTVV.

The V call is TRBV6-5, the J call TRBJ2-5; 10 bases match TRBD1. The V gene's germline CDR1 is MNHEY and CDR2 SVGAGI. With V trimmed by 8 bases and J by 5 bases, 8 bases remained unmatched. The CDR3 has 14 amino acids. CDR3 sequence (DNA): TGTGCCAGCCGGACAGGGGGTAGTGAGGAGACCCAGTACTTC. This encodes CASRTGGSEETQYF.

This chain connects TRBV2 to TRBJ1-6; the D gene is possibly TRBD1 (5 bases). The CDR3 is made up of 16 amino acids. The germline V gene has CDR1 SNHLY and CDR2 FYNNEI. The V gene lost 3 bases and the J gene lost 10 bases, with 19 bases spanning the gap. The CDR3 protein is CASSDFFVGGGSPLHF. The CDR3 DNA is TGTGCCAGCAGTGATTTCTTTGTGGGGGGTGGATCACCCCTCCACTTT.

The chain uses TRBV6-5 and TRBJ1-3; no firm D call. The germline CDR1 and CDR2 sequences are MNHEY and SVGAGI. Deletions cut 0 bases from V and 4 bases from J, with 10 bases between. The CDR3 length is 15 residues. CDR3 in DNA: TGTGCCAGCAGTTACTCACTGCTGCGGGGAAACACCATATATTTT. This sequence encodes CASSYSLLRGNTIYF.

V gene TRBV2 combines with J gene TRBJ1-5; D not resolved. Deletions cut 2 bases from V and 9 bases from J, with 17 bases between. The CDR3 consists of 15 residues. Per the germline V gene, CDR1 is SNHLY and CDR2 is FYNNEI. In nucleotides, the CDR3 is TGTGCCAGCAGTGAACGGGGAACGGGTGTGAGGCCCCAGCATTTT. Translating it yields CASSERGTGVRPQHF.

The chain carries TRBV4-1 and TRBJ2-5, with D perhaps matching TRBD2 (5 bases). The CDR3 has 13 residues. V lost 4 bases and J 5 bases, leaving 11 bases between the germline ends. Germline V gene data show CDR1 as MGHRA and CDR2 as YSYEKL. The CDR3: CASSRGQSETQYF. CDR3 sequence (DNA): TGCGCCAGCAGCCGAGGGCAGAGCGAGACCCAGTACTTC.

The DNA for the CDR3 is TGTGCCAGCAGTTTACTAGACCTCATAGGGACCCAGTACTTC. Translated, it gives CASSLLDLIGTQYF. The V and J genes are TRBV11-1 and TRBJ2-5, with D possibly matching TRBD2 (5 bases). Germline V gene sequence: CDR1 SGHAT, CDR2 FQDESV (reference sequence). CDR3 size: 14 residues. The V and J ends lost 6 bases and 7 bases respectively, with 18 bases between them.

The chain is built from TRBV5-4 and TRBJ1-2; D possibly corresponds to TRBD1 (6 bases). This CDR3 has 13 residues. Germline V CDR1 and CDR2: SGHNT, YYREEE (reference sequence). Trimming removed 2 bases at V and 5 bases at J, with 10 bases between. CDR3: CASSFTGSYGYTF. The CDR3 region has the DNA TGTGCCAGCAGCTTTACAGGGTCATATGGCTACACCTTC.

The chain has TRBV4-3 and TRBJ2-2; TRBD2 might be the D (5 bases). The CDR3 has 15 amino acids. Germline V lookup: CDR1 LGHNA, CDR2 YSLEER. Trimming left V 1 base short and J 3 bases short, with 9 bases between. The CDR3 nucleotides read TGCGCCAGCAGCCAAGTCCCGGGGTACACCGGGGAGCTGTTTTTT. Protein sequence: CASSQVPGYTGELFF.

V usage is TRBV4-1 and J usage is TRBJ2-5; D gene uncertain. The CDR3 length is 14 residues. CDR1 and CDR2 (germline): MGHRA, YSYEKL. The V and J ends lost 0 bases and 5 bases respectively, with 10 bases between them. The CDR3 loop is CASSQDSSVETQYF. DNA of the CDR3: TGCGCCAGCAGCCAAGATTCAAGCGTCGAGACCCAGTACTTC.